One and the same sample provided the 15 T cell receptor beta chains below, sequenced in a study of blood T cell repertoires in COVID-19. The repertoire was sequenced with immunoSEQ multiplex PCR; TCRdb's copy has only in-frame clones and lacks some. The sample contains 350,000 to 400,000 clones, around 87% of which appear only once. Input material: PBMCs or T cells enriched from blood (not recorded which). Every receptor here comes from a young woman with acute COVID-19.

The CDR3 is CASSQDRRGEAFF. In DNA form, the CDR3 reads TGTGCCAGCAGCCAAGATCGTCGGGGGGAAGCTTTCTTT. The chain recombines TRBV3-1 (or the pseudogene TRBV3-2) with TRBJ1-1; D might be TRBD1 (5 bases). V was trimmed by 0 bases and J by 8 bases, leaving 10 bases between them. The CDR3 extends over 13 amino acids. The germline CDR1 and CDR2 sequences are LGHDT and YNNKEL (reference sequence).

This chain uses TRBV7-2 with TRBJ2-3; TRBD2 matches at 7 bases. The V segment lost 5 bases and the J segment 5 bases; nucleotides outside the gene matches: 10. Germline CDR1 and CDR2: SGHTA and FQGNSA. This CDR3 has 15 residues. The CDR3 loop is CASSPRTPGGDTQYF. The CDR3 DNA sequence: TGTGCCAGCAGCCCGCGGACGCCGGGGGGAGATACGCAGTATTTT.

The chain recombines TRBV21-1 with TRBJ2-5; the tabulated D call, TRBD2, remains unverified against the DNA. TRBV21-1 is classified as a pseudogene. CDR3 length: 16 amino acids. In DNA form, the CDR3 reads TGTGCCAGCAGCAAAGGAGCGGGAAAGCCCCAAGAGACCCAGTACTTC. Translating it yields CASSKGAGKPQETQYF.

V gene TRBV3-1 (or the pseudogene TRBV3-2) combines with J gene TRBJ2-7; 10 bases align to TRBD2. This CDR3 comprises 15 residues. V trimming: 1 base; J trimming: 5 bases; junction bases outside the gene matches: 5. CDR1 is LGHDT, CDR2 YNNKEL, per germline (reference sequence). The CDR3 spells CASSQVERGGNEQYF. The DNA for the CDR3 is TGTGCCAGCAGCCAAGTTGAGCGGGGGGGCAACGAGCAGTACTTC.

This chain joins TRBV7-9 and TRBJ1-4; 7 positions agree with TRBD1. The CDR3 consists of 16 residues. CDR1 SEHNR and CDR2 FQNEAQ come from the germline V gene (reference sequence). The V and J ends lost 4 bases and 8 bases, in that order; junction bases with no gene match: 13. CDR3 region: CASSSPGPTGNEKLFF. The CDR3 bases are TGTGCCAGCAGCTCACCAGGCCCGACAGGGAACGAAAAACTGTTTTTT.

The chain combines TRBV27 with TRBJ2-7; 9 bases fit TRBD1. This CDR3 region has 14 residues. Germline CDR1 reads MNHEY; CDR2 reads SMNVEV (reference sequence). J was trimmed by 5 bases and V by 5 bases; bases with no gene match: 7. The CDR3 bases are TGTGCCAGCAGTCCGGGGACAGGGTCCCACGAGCAGTACTTC. It yields the protein CASSPGTGSHEQYF.

This sequence joins TRBV19 and TRBJ1-2, with 9 bases aligning to TRBD1. V lost 6 bases, J lost 2 bases, and 4 bases stayed unmatched. Germline CDR1 and CDR2: LNHDA and SQIVND (reference sequence). The CDR3 extends over 14 amino acids. The CDR3 coding sequence is TGTGCCAGTAGCGACAGGGGGAAAAACTATGGCTACACCTTC. Protein: CASSDRGKNYGYTF.

The CDR3: CASSSGGVYGYTF. In DNA, the CDR3 is TGTGCCAGCAGCTCTGGGGGCGTTTATGGCTACACCTTC. J is TRBJ1-2 and V is TRBV11-3, with D perhaps matching TRBD1 (6 bases). This CDR3 has 13 residues. The V and J ends lost 4 bases and 5 bases respectively, with 11 bases between them. The germline CDR1 and CDR2 sequences are SGHNT and YENEEA.

The chain combines TRBV5-1 with TRBJ2-1, with a weak D call TRBD1 (5 bases). Germline CDR1 reads SGHRS; CDR2 reads YFSETQ. The CDR3 contains 11 residues. V was cut by 4 bases and J by 10 bases, with 9 bases left in between. CDR3 DNA: TGCGCCAGCAGCCCCGACAGAGAGCAGTTCTTC. Translating it yields CASSPDREQFF. The whole variable domain, remainder taken from reference TRBV5-1 and TRBJ2-1, is KAGVTQTPRYLIKTRGQQVTLSCSPISGHRSVSWYQQTPGQGLQFLFEYFSETQRNKGNFPGRFSGRQFSNSRSEMNVSTLELGDSALYLCASSPDREQFFGPGTRLTVL.

The chain employs TRBV5-1 and TRBJ2-7; 9 bases map to TRBD1. Germline loops: CDR1 SGHRS, CDR2 YFSETQ. V lost 4 bases to trimming and J lost 7 bases; unmatched junction nucleotides: 9. CDR3 size: 14 residues. As DNA, the CDR3 is TGCGCCAGCAGCGGGGACAGGGTTGGTTGGGAGCAGTACTTC. Encoded protein: CASSGDRVGWEQYF.

The V gene is TRBV19, the J gene TRBJ2-3; TRBD2 aligns across 9 bases. After removal of 3 bases from V and 8 bases from J, the junction contained 12 bases not matched to a gene. In germline, CDR1 is LNHDA, CDR2 SQIVND (reference sequence). This CDR3 region has 16 residues. Here the CDR3 reads CASSILASGVKATQYF. The CDR3 DNA follows: TGTGCCAGTAGTATCTTGGCTAGCGGGGTTAAGGCTACGCAGTATTTT. Using reference TRBV19 and TRBJ2-3 for the parts outside the CDR3, the full variable domain is DGGITQSPKYLFRKEGQNVTLSCEQNLNHDAMYWYRQDPGQGLRLIYYSQIVNDFQKGDIAEGYSVSREKKESFPLTVTSAQKNPTAFYLCASSILASGVKATQYFGPGTRLTVL.

The chain recombines TRBV5-6 with TRBJ2-7, with TRBD2 as a possible D gene (6 bases). CDR3 size: 13 residues. Germline loops: CDR1 SGHDT, CDR2 YYEEEE. V was trimmed by 3 bases and J by 2 bases, leaving 9 bases between them. This CDR3 is CASSSSGAYEQYF. Here the CDR3 DNA reads TGTGCCAGCAGCTCTTCGGGGGCCTACGAGCAGTACTTC.

This clone was observed a handful of times. CDR3 amino acids: CASSSGHGTGATVDGYTF. The CDR3 coding sequence is TGCGCCAGCAGCTCGGGTCACGGGACAGGGGCCACTGTGGATGGCTACACCTTC. The rearrangement uses TRBV5-1 and TRBJ1-2; 10 bases are a match to TRBD1. The CDR3 spans 18 residues. Germline CDR1 reads SGHRS; CDR2 reads YFSETQ. V lost 3 bases and J lost 6; bases outside the gene matches: 17.

This chain joins TRBV30 and TRBJ2-7; D might be TRBD1 (5 bases). CDR1 is GTSNPN and CDR2 is SVGIG in the germline V gene (reference sequence). This CDR3 comprises 13 residues. Trimming pared 4 bases from V and 2 bases from J, leaving 12 bases between. CDR3 amino acids: CAWTRRDPYEQYF. The CDR3 DNA is TGTGCCTGGACCCGCAGGGATCCCTACGAGCAGTACTTC.

The chain has TRBV30 and TRBJ1-3; a possible D gene is TRBD1 (5 bases). Germline V CDR1 and CDR2: GTSNPN, SVGIG (reference sequence). The CDR3 is 12 residues long. CDR3 nucleotides: TGTGGACATGGGGCCTCTGGAAACACCATATATTTT. Translation: CGHGASGNTIYF.